This T cell receptor (beta chain) stems from a study of Ad26.COV2.S vaccination and SARS-CoV-2 variants. Study at large: Into the muscle, Ad26.COV2.S was dosed once or twice, 56 days apart. Study observations and caveats: Vaccinated individuals (as opposed to placebo recipients) had higher spike-specific TCR breadth.

A note on this clone: Its antigen is still unknown.

Treatment in this sample: 19 received Ad26.COV2.S at low or high dose, single or two shots; roughly 5 received placebo; per-sample allocation not given. Following the first vaccine or placebo injection, samples were taken on day 63. An 18-55-year-old adult in Boston served as donor. Immunization relied on an Ad26 vector, which expressed Wuhan-strain SARS-CoV-2 spike. TCRdb keeps only in-frame clones here, not all; method: immunoSEQ multiplex PCR. The repertoire holds approximately 500,000 clones, with roughly 89% as singletons. The sequences come from peripheral blood, collected in a trial of Ad26.COV2.S vaccine versus placebo. The sequence was collected from a person aged 18-65 years who received the Ad26.COV2.S COVID-19 vaccine or a placebo.

Here the CDR3 reads CASSLFEAPYNEQFF. The CDR3 nucleotides are TGTGCCAGCAGTTTATTTGAGGCCCCCTACAATGAGCAGTTCTTC. V and J are TRBV28 and TRBJ2-1; D unresolved. This CDR3 is 15 amino acids long. Trimming removed 1 base at V and 2 bases at J, with 9 bases between. Per germline, CDR1 MDHEN and CDR2 SYDVKM.